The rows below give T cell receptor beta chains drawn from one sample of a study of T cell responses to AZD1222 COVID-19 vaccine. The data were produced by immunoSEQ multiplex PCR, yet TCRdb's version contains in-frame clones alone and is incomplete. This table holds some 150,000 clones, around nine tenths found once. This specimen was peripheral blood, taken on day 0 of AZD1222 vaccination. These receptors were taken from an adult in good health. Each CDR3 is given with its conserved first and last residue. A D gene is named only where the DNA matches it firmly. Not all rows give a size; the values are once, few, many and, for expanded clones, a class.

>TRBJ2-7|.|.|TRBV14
TGTGCCAGCAGCCAAGTGGGTAGTTATGAGCAGTACTTC
CASSQVGSYEQYF
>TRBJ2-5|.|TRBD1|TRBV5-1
TGCGCCAGCAGCTCTGGACAGGGGTCACAAGAGACCCAGTACTTC
CASSSGQGSQETQYF
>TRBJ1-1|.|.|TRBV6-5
TGTGCCAGCACCGAACCCTTCCAAGAAGCTTTCTTT
CASTEPFQEAFF
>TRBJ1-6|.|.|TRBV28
TGTGCCAGCAGTCCCACTGAAGTTCGTGGATCACCCCTCCACTTT
CASSPTEVRGSPLHF
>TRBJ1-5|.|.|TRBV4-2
TGTGCCAGCAGCCAAGAAGGTTCGCAGGGTCTATTTCAGCCCCAGCATTTT
CASSQEGSQGLFQPQHF
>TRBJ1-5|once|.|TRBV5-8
TGTGCCAGCAGCTTGTTGCTGGGGCTAGATCAGCCCCAGCATTTT
CASSLLLGLDQPQHF
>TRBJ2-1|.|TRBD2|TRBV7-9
TGTGCCAGCAGCCGACTAGCAGACAATGAGCAGTTCTTC
CASSRLADNEQFF
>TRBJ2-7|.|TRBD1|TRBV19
TGTGCCAGTAGCCTTCGGGACAGCTACCCTTTTTCCTACGAGCAGTACTTC
CASSLRDSYPFSYEQYF
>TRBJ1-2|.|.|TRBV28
TGTGCCAGCAGTTTATTCCGACAGCTGCTTAACTATGGCTACACCTTC
CASSLFRQLLNYGYTF
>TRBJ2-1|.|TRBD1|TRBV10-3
TGTGCCATCAGTCCCAATGACAGGGATCTCAATGAGCAGTTCTTC
CAISPNDRDLNEQFF
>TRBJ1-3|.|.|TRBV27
TGTGCCAGCAGTTTATCGTACGGCGGATTCTCTGGAAACACCATATATTTT
CASSLSYGGFSGNTIYF
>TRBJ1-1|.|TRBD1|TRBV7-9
TGTGCCTTAAACAGGGGGCGTACTGAAGCTTTCTTT
CALNRGRTEAFF
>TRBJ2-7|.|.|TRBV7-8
TGTGCCAGCAGCTCCGGGACGGTAGTCTACGAGCAGTACTTC
CASSSGTVVYEQYF
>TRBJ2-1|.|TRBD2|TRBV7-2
TGTGCCAGCAGCCCGGGGGGGACACGACCTTTAATGCAGCAGTTCTTC
CASSPGGTRPLMQQFF
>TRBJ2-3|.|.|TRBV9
TGTGCCAGCAGCTCTGGGTTTGGAAGCGCTTCTAGCACAGATACGCAGTATTTT
CASSSGFGSASSTDTQYF
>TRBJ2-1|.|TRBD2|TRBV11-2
TGTGCCAGCAGCACCCGGACTAGCGGATCCTACAATGAGCAGTTCTTC
CASSTRTSGSYNEQFF
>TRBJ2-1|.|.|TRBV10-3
TGTGCCATCAGTGAGCGGGAGCATGAGCAGTTCTTC
CAISEREHEQFF
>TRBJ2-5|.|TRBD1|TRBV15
TGTGCCACCAGCAGAAGACAGGGTGGAGAGACCCAGTACTTC
CATSRRQGGETQYF
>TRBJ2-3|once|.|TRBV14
TGTGCCAGCAGCCAAGATCGATCAAGAGATACGCAGTATTTT
CASSQDRSRDTQYF
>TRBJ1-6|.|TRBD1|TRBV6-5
TGTGCCAGCAGTTACTCGGGACAGGGAGGCCTTAGACCCCTCCACTTT
CASSYSGQGGLRPLHF
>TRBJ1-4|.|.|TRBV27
TGTGCCAGCAGTTTTCCCGCCTTGTGGGAAAAACTGTTTTTT
CASSFPALWEKLFF
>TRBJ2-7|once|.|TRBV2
TGTGCCAGCAGTTCGGACCAGGTTTACGAGCAGTACTTC
CASSSDQVYEQYF
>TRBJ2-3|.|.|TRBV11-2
TGTGCCAGCAGCTTTAGGGGGTATTCTAGCACAGATACGCAGTATTTT
CASSFRGYSSTDTQYF
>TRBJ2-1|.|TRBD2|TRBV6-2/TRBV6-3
TGTGCCAGCACCCCTAGCGGGAGAGGGGATGAGCAGTTCTTC
CASTPSGRGDEQFF
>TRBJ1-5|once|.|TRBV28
TGTGCCAGCAGTTCAGGGTTGGGGCAGCCCCAGCATTTT
CASSSGLGQPQHF
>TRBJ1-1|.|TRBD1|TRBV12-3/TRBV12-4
TGTGCCAGCACCCAAGGGGGCGGTGAAGCTTTCTTT
CASTQGGGEAFF
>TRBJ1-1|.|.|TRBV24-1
TGTGCCACATCCACAGGCGGGGGGATGAACACTGAAGCTTTCTTT
CATSTGGGMNTEAFF
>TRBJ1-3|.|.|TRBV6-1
TGTGCCAGCAGTACCCCGGGACAAGGAAACACCATATATTTT
CASSTPGQGNTIYF
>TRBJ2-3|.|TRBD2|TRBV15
TGTGCCACCAGCAGAGTACTCTTGACTAGCGGGAGAGGTACGCAGTATTTT
CATSRVLLTSGRGTQYF
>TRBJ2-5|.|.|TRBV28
TGTGCCAGCAGTTTACACAGGGTCCAAGAGACCCAGTACTTC
CASSLHRVQETQYF
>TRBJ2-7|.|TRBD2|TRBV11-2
TGTGCCAGCAGCTTGGGACTAGCGGGAGTTCCCCACGAGCAGTACTTC
CASSLGLAGVPHEQYF
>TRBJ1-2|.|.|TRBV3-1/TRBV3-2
TGTGCCAGCAGCCAACAGGGTTACTATGGCTACACCTTC
CASSQQGYYGYTF
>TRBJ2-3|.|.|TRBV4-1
TGCGCCAGCAGCCAATTTCACAGTTACACAGATACGCAGTATTTT
CASSQFHSYTDTQYF
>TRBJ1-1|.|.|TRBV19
TGTGCCAGTAGAGGGGGATTACGTCTGATGAACACTGAAGCTTTCTTT
CASRGGLRLMNTEAFF
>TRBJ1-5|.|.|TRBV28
TGTGCCAGCAGAAATACGGGAATGGGAGAGCCCCAGCATTTT
CASRNTGMGEPQHF
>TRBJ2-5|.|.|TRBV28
TGTGCCAGCAGTTTAGGTGGGAGCGGAGGGCAAGAGACCCAGTACTTC
CASSLGGSGGQETQYF
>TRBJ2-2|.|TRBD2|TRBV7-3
TGTGCCAGCAGCCCTAGCGGGACAAACACCGGGGAGCTGTTTTTT
CASSPSGTNTGELFF
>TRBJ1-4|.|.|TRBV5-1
TGCGCCAGCAGTGGGGCAGGGATAAATGAAAAACTGTTTTTT
CASSGAGINEKLFF
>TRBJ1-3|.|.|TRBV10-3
TGTGCCATCGGGGGGAAAGGGGACCTATCTGGAAACACCATATATTTT
CAIGGKGDLSGNTIYF
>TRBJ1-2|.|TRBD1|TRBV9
TGTGCCAGCAGCGTAGAAGGGACAGGGGTTTCTGGCTATGGCTACACCTTC
CASSVEGTGVSGYGYTF
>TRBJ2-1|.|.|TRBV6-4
TGTGCCAGCAGTTTTGACTCCTACAATGAGCAGTTCTTC
CASSFDSYNEQFF
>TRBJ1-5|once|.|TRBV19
TGTGCCAGTAGGGTCAGCCATAGCAATCAGCCCCAGCATTTT
CASRVSHSNQPQHF
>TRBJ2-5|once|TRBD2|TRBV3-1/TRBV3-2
TGTGCCAGCAGCCAAAAGCTAGCGGGCCGCCAAGAGACCCAGTACTTC
CASSQKLAGRQETQYF
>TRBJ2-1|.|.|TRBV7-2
TGTGCCAGCAGCTTAGCGTGGGCAGGAAGCGGCTCCTACAATGAGCAGTTCTTC
CASSLAWAGSGSYNEQFF
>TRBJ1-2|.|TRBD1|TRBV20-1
TGCAGTGCTTCTCCGGGACAGGGGCTCGCCTTC
CSASPGQGLAF
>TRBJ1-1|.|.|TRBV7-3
TGTGCCAGCAGCTTGGAATCAACCACTGAAGCTTTCTTT
CASSLESTTEAFF
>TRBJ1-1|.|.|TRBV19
TGTGCCAGTGCCCCTAGGACAGCTTATGAAGCTTTCTTT
CASAPRTAYEAFF
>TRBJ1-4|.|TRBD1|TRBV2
TGTGCCACCCTACCGGGACAGGGACGTGAAAAACTGTTTTTT
CATLPGQGREKLFF
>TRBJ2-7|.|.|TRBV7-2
TGTGCCAGCAGCTTAGTGGTAAACTCTCACCCCTACGAGCAGTACTTC
CASSLVVNSHPYEQYF
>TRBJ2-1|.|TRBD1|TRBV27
TGTGCCAGCAGCCATACACGGGACAGCTACAATGAGCAGTTCTTC
CASSHTRDSYNEQFF
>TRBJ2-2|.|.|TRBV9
TGTGCCAGCAGCGTGTCGGGGGCCACCGGGGAGCTGTTTTTT
CASSVSGATGELFF
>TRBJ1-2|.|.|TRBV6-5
TGTGCCAGCAGCCCCGAACAGGGCATCTATGGCTACACCTTC
CASSPEQGIYGYTF